Listed below are T cell receptor beta chains from one sample, sequenced in a study of cytomegalovirus exposure and HLA in healthy donors. Using immunoSEQ multiplex PCR, the repertoire was profiled, and TCRdb retains in-frame clones only, with some absent. Of over 60,000 clones listed, nearly 96% are singletons. Sample: PBMCs. Every receptor here comes from a woman between 18 and 29 years old in good health and CMV-seropositive. Both conserved end residues are part of each CDR3. The D gene is left open where the match is weak. The listing skips clone size in some rows; elsewhere it reads once, few, many or a size class.

clone_size,j_call,v_call,d_call,cdr3_nt,cdr3_aa
.,TRBJ2-5,TRBV5-1,TRBD1,TGCGCCAGCAGGCGCGGTGGGGCGACGGGGACAGGGCAAGAGACCCAGTACTTC,CASRRGGATGTGQETQYF
once,TRBJ1-5,TRBV19,.,TGTGCCAGTAGTATATCGGGAGTTAGCAATCAGCCCCAGCATTTT,CASSISGVSNQPQHF
.,TRBJ2-7,TRBV11-2,TRBD2,TGTGCCAGCAGCTTAGAGGGGCGGGAGTTCGGCGAGCAGTACTTC,CASSLEGREFGEQYF
.,TRBJ2-7,TRBV29-1,TRBD2,TGCAGCGTTCAAGCTAGCGGGAGCTACGAGCAGTACTTC,CSVQASGSYEQYF
.,TRBJ2-3,TRBV5-1,TRBD2,TGCGCCAGCAGCTTTAGACTAGCGGGAGGTTCGGAAGATACGCAGTATTTT,CASSFRLAGGSEDTQYF
.,TRBJ2-3,TRBV28,.,TGTGCCAGCAGTTCGGGGGTACTACCTAGCACAGATACGCAGTATTTT,CASSSGVLPSTDTQYF
once,TRBJ2-7,TRBV4-2,.,TGTGCCAGCAGCCAAGAAGCAGCGGTCTCCTCCTACGAGCAGTACTTC,CASSQEAAVSSYEQYF
.,TRBJ2-7,TRBV5-6,.,TGTGCCAGCAGCTTATCAGGCCCTGAAGAGCAGTACTTC,CASSLSGPEEQYF
once,TRBJ2-2,TRBV29-1,.,TGCAGCGTTCTAACAGGGACCGGGGAGCTGTTTTTT,CSVLTGTGELFF
.,TRBJ2-2,TRBV2,.,TGTGCCAGCACAGGCGGGACGGTCGGGGAGCTGTTTTTT,CASTGGTVGELFF
once,TRBJ2-2,TRBV7-2,.,TGTGCCAGCAGCTTAAAGAGGAACACCGGGGAGCTGTTTTTT,CASSLKRNTGELFF
.,TRBJ1-1,TRBV6-5,TRBD1,TGTGCCAGCAGTTACGACAGGGCGGTTGGTACTGAAGCTTTCTTT,CASSYDRAVGTEAFF
few,TRBJ2-7,TRBV5-4,.,TGTGCCAGCAGCTTCCGGGGAGGTCCCTCCTACGAGCAGTACTTC,CASSFRGGPSYEQYF